The next 28 T cell receptor beta chains were all read from a single sample in a study of blood T cell repertoires in COVID-19. Only in-frame clones appear in the TCRdb table, and some are missing; sequencing was by immunoSEQ multiplex PCR. The sample shows under 200,000 clones, 70% to 90% of them seen only once. The sample comprised peripheral blood. The receptors derive from a man aged 55 to 69 with active or convalescent COVID-19.

The rearrangement links TRBV6-5 to TRBJ2-5; 10 nucleotides match TRBD2. Germline trimming cut 4 bases from V and 3 bases from J; bases unmatched to any gene: 8. The CDR3 runs to 16 residues. Germline assignment: CDR1 MNHEY and CDR2 SVGAGI. The CDR3 coding sequence is TGTGCCAGCAGTTTGTTAGGGCTAGCGGGGGAAGAGACCCAGTACTTC. This translates into CASSLLGLAGEETQYF.

The count of this clone is one. The chain has TRBV29-1 and TRBJ2-7; 7 nucleotides line up with TRBD1. Germline-derived CDR1 and CDR2 are SQVTM and ANQGSEA. The V gene end was trimmed by 7 bases and the J gene end by 2 bases; junction bases not matched to a gene: 23. The CDR3 extends over 18 amino acids. CDR3 bases: TGCAGCGCCTTGTACATGGGACAGCGTTACTTTAACCCCTACGAGCAGTACTTC. As protein: CSALYMGQRYFNPYEQYF.

This chain uses TRBV7-9 with TRBJ2-7; TRBD1 is a possible D gene (5 bases). Between the trimmed V and J ends, which lost 6 bases and 1 base, there was a span of 19 bases. Germline CDR1 SEHNR, CDR2 FQNEAQ (reference sequence). The CDR3 extends over 16 amino acids. The DNA for the CDR3 is TGTGCCAGCAGTCCGATGGCAGGGATCTTATCCTACGAGCAGTACTTC. Protein product: CASSPMAGILSYEQYF.

The V and J genes are TRBV5-1 and TRBJ2-3; TRBD1 agrees at 7 bases. With V trimmed by 0 bases and J by 0 bases, 4 bases remained unmatched. The CDR3 contains 16 residues. Germline V gives CDR1 SGHRS, CDR2 YFSETQ. The CDR3 sequence: CASSLGRGPSTDTQYF. The CDR3 coding sequence is TGCGCCAGCAGCTTGGGTAGGGGGCCTAGCACAGATACGCAGTATTTT.

This clone was detected only a few times. J is TRBJ2-2 and V is TRBV30; perhaps TRBD2 as D (6 bases). The CDR3 has 16 amino acids. In germline, CDR1 is GTSNPN, CDR2 SVGIG (reference sequence). Trimming removed 0 bases at V and 1 base at J, with 12 bases between. CDR3 coding DNA: TGTGCCTGGAGTGTACGGTGGAGGGGGAACACCGGGGAGCTGTTTTTT. Its translation: CAWSVRWRGNTGELFF.

This clone was seen a single time. CDR3 protein: CASSDGTGGYNEQFF. Here the CDR3 DNA reads TGTGCCAGCAGCGACGGGACAGGGGGTTACAATGAGCAGTTCTTC. The chain combines TRBV7-3 with TRBJ2-1; 11 positions agree with TRBD1. The length of the CDR3 is 15 residues. CDR1 and CDR2 from the germline V gene are SGHTA and FQGTGA. V lost 5 bases to trimming and J lost 4 bases; unmatched junction nucleotides: 4.

The V gene is TRBV5-1, the J gene TRBJ1-1; the match to TRBD1 covers 9 bases. V lost 4 bases and J lost 0; bases outside the gene matches: 7. The V gene's germline CDR1 is SGHRS and CDR2 YFSETQ. This CDR3 comprises 16 residues. For the CDR3, the DNA is TGCGCCAGCAGCAGGGACAGGGAATCCATGAACACTGAAGCTTTCTTT. It specifies CASSRDRESMNTEAFF.

J is TRBJ2-7 and V is TRBV7-9, with D possibly being TRBD1 (7 bases). V was cut by 6 bases and J by 4 bases, with 16 bases left in between. Per the germline V gene, CDR1 is SEHNR and CDR2 is FQNEAQ (reference sequence). The CDR3 totals 14 residues. The CDR3, as DNA: TGTGCCAGCAGTTTGCAGGGGGGCTTATACGAGCAGTACTTC. This translates into CASSLQGGLYEQYF.

The chain links TRBV5-1 to TRBJ2-5; 12 nucleotides line up with TRBD2. Germline V gives CDR1 SGHRS, CDR2 YFSETQ. V shed 0 bases and J 6 bases; nucleotides not matched to a gene: 6. CDR3 size: 16 residues. The chain's CDR3 is CASSLDVTSGGKTQYF. In nucleotides, the CDR3 is TGCGCCAGCAGCTTGGACGTGACTAGCGGGGGAAAGACCCAGTACTTC. Based on the CDR3 plus reference TRBV5-1 and TRBJ2-5, the full variable domain is KAGVTQTPRYLIKTRGQQVTLSCSPISGHRSVSWYQQTPGQGLQFLFEYFSETQRNKGNFPGRFSGRQFSNSRSEMNVSTLELGDSALYLCASSLDVTSGGKTQYFGPGTRLLVL.

This sequence joins TRBV19 and TRBJ2-2; 16 bases are shared with TRBD2. The CDR3 extends over 17 amino acids. V was pared by 7 bases and J by 3 bases, with 5 bases of the junction left unmatched. Per the germline V gene, CDR1 is LNHDA and CDR2 is SQIVND (reference sequence). CDR3 sequence (DNA): TGTGCCAGTACCCCGGGACTAGCGGGGGGGTACACCGGGGAGCTGTTTTTT. Translated, it gives CASTPGLAGGYTGELFF.

The chain joins TRBV11-2 to TRBJ1-6, with 10 bases that match TRBD1. CDR1 is SGHAT and CDR2 is FQNNGV in the germline V gene. The CDR3 spans 14 residues. V gave up 3 bases and J gave up 7 bases; unmatched junction bases: 0. This chain's CDR3 is CASSLGQGNSPLHF. The CDR3 DNA is TGTGCCAGCAGCTTGGGACAGGGGAATTCACCCCTCCACTTT.

This chain uses TRBV29-1 with TRBJ1-2; 9 bases align to TRBD1. Unmatched junction bases numbered 7, after V lost 6 bases and J lost 8 bases. This CDR3 contains 12 residues. Germline CDR1 reads SQVTM; CDR2 reads ANQGSEA. The DNA of the CDR3 is TGCAGCGTGGGGACAGGGCCGGAGGGCTACACCTTC. Its protein is CSVGTGPEGYTF.

V and J are TRBV5-8 and TRBJ1-1, with 9 bases lining up with TRBD1. This CDR3 is built from 15 residues. V dropped 3 bases and J dropped 0; count of bases not matched to a gene: 3. Germline CDR1 and CDR2: SGHTS and YDEGEE. CDR3 residues: CASSSTGGMNTEAFF. Written as DNA, the CDR3 is TGTGCCAGCAGCTCGACAGGGGGTATGAACACTGAAGCTTTCTTT.

In its sample, this clone was seen a few times. The chain carries TRBV10-2 and TRBJ1-5; tentatively, D is TRBD1 (6 bases). CDR1 is WSHSY and CDR2 is SAAADI in the germline V gene. Trimming left V 5 bases short and J 1 base short, with 9 bases between. The CDR3 runs to 14 residues. The CDR3 loop reads CASSRTASNQPQHF. The DNA for the CDR3 is TGCGCCAGCAGTCGGACAGCCAGCAATCAGCCCCAGCATTTT.

This clone has only a few counts. The chain recombines TRBV5-4 with TRBJ1-3; the D is unclear. V was cut by 1 base and J by 3 bases, with 8 bases left in between. The CDR3 length is 14 residues. Germline CDR1 is SGHNT and CDR2 is YYREEE (reference sequence). Written as DNA, the CDR3 is TGTGCCAGCAGCTTGTGGGCCAGTGGAAACACCATATATTTT. It encodes CASSLWASGNTIYF.

The table lists this clone with a count of one. The rearrangement joins TRBV10-3 to TRBJ2-2; 8 nucleotides agree with TRBD2. The CDR3 is 17 amino acids. J lost 2 bases, V lost 8 bases, and 13 bases had no gene match. The germline gives CDR1 ENHRY, CDR2 SYGVKD. The CDR3 protein is CAIPNTLAATNTGELFF. CDR3 in DNA: TGTGCCATCCCAAACACACTAGCGGCGACTAACACCGGGGAGCTGTTTTTT.

The chain combines TRBV5-4 with TRBJ2-5; a possible D gene is TRBD1 (6 bases). Germline V gives CDR1 SGHNT, CDR2 YYREEE (reference sequence). Trimming left V 4 bases short and J 0 bases short, with 10 bases between. The CDR3 contains 14 residues. DNA for the CDR3: TGTGCCAGCAGCCCAGGACAGAACCAAGAGACCCAGTACTTC. It codes for CASSPGQNQETQYF.

This clone turned up a few times. The rearrangement uses TRBV5-1 and TRBJ1-5; D remains unclear. Germline lookup yields CDR1 SGHRS and CDR2 YFSETQ. V lost 0 bases and J lost 6, with 10 bases in between. The CDR3 is 14 residues long. CDR3 bases: TGCGCCAGCAGCTTGGAATGGGGAGGTCAGCCCCAGCATTTT. As protein: CASSLEWGGQPQHF. The full variable domain, rest sourced from reference TRBV5-1 and TRBJ1-5, is KAGVTQTPRYLIKTRGQQVTLSCSPISGHRSVSWYQQTPGQGLQFLFEYFSETQRNKGNFPGRFSGRQFSNSRSEMNVSTLELGDSALYLCASSLEWGGQPQHFGDGTRLSIL.

The chain employs TRBV29-1 and TRBJ1-1; 8 bases agree with TRBD1. Germline CDR1 is SQVTM and CDR2 is ANQGSEA. The V gene end was trimmed by 4 bases and the J gene end by 3 bases; junction bases not matched to a gene: 7. The CDR3 is made up of 14 amino acids. The CDR3 DNA reads as TGCAGCGTTGTAAAGCAGGGGGCGGACACTGAAGCTTTCTTT. Translated, it gives CSVVKQGADTEAFF.

The CDR3 DNA sequence: TGTGCCAGCTCCTCTCCGGGTCTGGGCTACACCTTC. Protein: CASSSPGLGYTF. V usage is TRBV18 and J usage is TRBJ1-2; D is unclear. The CDR3 loop spans 12 amino acids. Germline assignment: CDR1 KGHSH and CDR2 LQKENI. V gave up 6 bases and J gave up 8 bases, with 13 bases separating them.

DNA of the CDR3: TGTGCCAGCAGTTACTCGAGTCAGGGACAGGGTAGGGTTTTCACCTTC. Translated, it gives CASSYSSQGQGRVFTF. V is TRBV6-6 and J is TRBJ1-2, with 9 bases lining up with TRBD1. Germline assignment: CDR1 MNHNY and CDR2 SVGAGI (reference sequence). Trimming removed 0 bases from V and 13 bases from J; junction bases left unmatched: 15. This CDR3 contains 16 residues.

The chain couples TRBV29-1 to TRBJ1-2; 9 bases are a match to TRBD1. With V trimmed by 7 bases and J by 0 bases, 9 bases remained unmatched. The germline CDR1 and CDR2 sequences are SQVTM and ANQGSEA. This CDR3 has 15 amino acids. The CDR3 sequence is CSAMDRGAANYGYTF. As DNA, the CDR3 is TGCAGCGCTATGGACAGGGGCGCGGCTAACTATGGCTACACCTTC.

The rearrangement joins TRBV18 to TRBJ2-3; TRBD2 aligns across 10 bases. The CDR3 runs to 17 residues. Germline-derived CDR1 and CDR2 are KGHSH and LQKENI. V shed 3 bases and J 2 bases; nucleotides not matched to a gene: 8. The CDR3, as DNA: TGTGCCAGCTCACCTCGAGTGCTAGCGGGAGCCACAGATACGCAGTATTTT. Translation gives CASSPRVLAGATDTQYF.

The CDR3 sequence: CASSLRGETQYF. DNA for the CDR3: TGTGCCAGCAGCTTGAGGGGGGAGACCCAGTACTTC. The chain carries TRBV7-9 and TRBJ2-5, with a possible D match to TRBD1 (6 bases). This CDR3 is built from 12 residues. Trimming pared 3 bases from V and 5 bases from J, leaving 7 bases between. CDR1 and CDR2 (germline): SEHNR, FQNEAQ (reference sequence).

This rearrangement joins TRBV12-5 to TRBJ1-3; D perhaps matches TRBD1 (6 bases). The germline V gene has CDR1 LGHNT and CDR2 FRNRAP. The CDR3 loop spans 16 amino acids. Trimming pared 3 bases from V and 0 bases from J, leaving 12 bases between. CDR3 in amino acids: CASGLQGALSGNTIYF. As DNA, the CDR3 is TGTGCTAGTGGTTTACAGGGCGCTCTCTCTGGAAACACCATATATTTT.

The chain joins TRBV3-1 (or the pseudogene TRBV3-2) to TRBJ1-2, with D tentatively TRBD1 (5 bases). CDR1 is LGHDT, CDR2 YNNKEL, per germline (reference sequence). This CDR3 is built from 14 residues. Trimming stripped 0 bases from V and 4 bases from J, with 9 bases between. CDR3 sequence reads: CASSQESRAYGYTF. CDR3 nucleotides: TGTGCCAGCAGCCAAGAGAGCAGGGCCTATGGCTACACCTTC.

This clone was seen only once. The chain employs TRBV24-1 and TRBJ1-3, with D unresolved. The germline V gene encodes CDR1 KGHDR and CDR2 SFDVKD. This CDR3 comprises 16 residues. V lost 12 bases to trimming and J lost 0 bases, with 20 bases between them. The CDR3 nucleotides read TGTGCCTCACACCAGCCGCGGCGTTCCTCTGGAAACACCATATATTTT. This translates into CASHQPRRSSGNTIYF.

The chain carries TRBV10-3 and TRBJ2-1, with 11 bases identical to TRBD2. Germline V gives CDR1 ENHRY, CDR2 SYGVKD. Trimming removed 6 bases from V and 1 base from J; junction bases left unmatched: 8. This CDR3 has 17 residues. CDR3 amino acids: CAIRDPGLADSYNEQFF. In nucleotides, the CDR3 is TGTGCCATCAGGGACCCGGGACTAGCGGATTCCTACAATGAGCAGTTCTTC.